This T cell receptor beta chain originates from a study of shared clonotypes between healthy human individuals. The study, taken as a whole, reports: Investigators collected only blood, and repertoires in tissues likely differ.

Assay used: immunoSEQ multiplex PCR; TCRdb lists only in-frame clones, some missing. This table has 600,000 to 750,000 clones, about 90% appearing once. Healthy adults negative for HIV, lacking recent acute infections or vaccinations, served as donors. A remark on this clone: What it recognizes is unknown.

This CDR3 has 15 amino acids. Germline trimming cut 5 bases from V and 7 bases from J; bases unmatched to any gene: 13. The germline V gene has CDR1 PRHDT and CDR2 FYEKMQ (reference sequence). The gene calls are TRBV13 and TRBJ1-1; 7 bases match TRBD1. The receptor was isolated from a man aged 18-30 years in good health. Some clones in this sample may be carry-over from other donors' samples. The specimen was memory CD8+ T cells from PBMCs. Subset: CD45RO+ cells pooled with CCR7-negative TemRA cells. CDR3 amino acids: CASSATGEGTNEAFF. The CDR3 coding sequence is TGTGCCAGCAGCGCCACAGGGGAAGGGACGAATGAAGCTTTCTTT. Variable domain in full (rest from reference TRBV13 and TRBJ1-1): AAGVIQSPRHLIKEKRETATLKCYPIPRHDTVYWYQQGPGQDPQFLISFYEKMQSDKGSIPDRFSAQQFSDYHSELNMSSLELGDSALYFCASSATGEGTNEAFFGQGTRLTVV.